The 28 T cell receptor beta chains below all came from one sample that was sequenced in a study of OX40 agonist ivuxolimab in advanced cancers. Profiled with immunoSEQ multiplex PCR; TCRdb holds only in-frame clones, not every one. Among about 62,000 clones listed, roughly 84% were seen once. This material consisted of CD4+ or CD8+ T cells sorted from blood, taken in a trial of the OX40 agonist ivuxolimab. The origin of the receptors is an adult with an advanced solid tumor such as melanoma, head and neck, liver or kidney cancer.

The rearrangement joins TRBV5-1 to TRBJ2-3; D might be TRBD1 (6 bases). Trimming left V 4 bases short and J 5 bases short, with 20 bases between. The germline gives CDR1 SGHRS, CDR2 YFSETQ. The CDR3 loop spans 16 amino acids. The CDR3 spells CASSALGTPSGDTQYF. The CDR3 region has the DNA TGCGCCAGCAGCGCCCTCGGGACACCCTCGGGAGATACGCAGTATTTT.

J is TRBJ2-5 and V is TRBV2; D is undetermined. The CDR3 spans 15 residues. Germline lookup yields CDR1 SNHLY and CDR2 FYNNEI. The V gene lost 0 bases and the J gene lost 3 bases, with 11 bases spanning the gap. CDR3 amino acids: CASSEAGWQKETQYF. The CDR3 bases are TGTGCCAGCAGTGAAGCGGGGTGGCAGAAAGAGACCCAGTACTTC.

The gene calls are TRBV6-5 and TRBJ2-1; the D is unclear. Trimming stripped 2 bases from V and 0 bases from J, with 8 bases between. Germline V gene lookup returns CDR1 MNHEY and CDR2 SVGAGI. The CDR3 runs 15 residues. CDR3 in amino acids: CASSYRQVSYNEQFF. The CDR3 DNA reads TGTGCCAGCAGTTACCGGCAGGTCTCCTACAATGAGCAGTTCTTC.

There are a few counts of this clone. V usage is TRBV5-4 and J usage is TRBJ2-1, with TRBD2 matching 10 bases. Trimming cost V 4 bases and J 8 bases; bases outside gene matches: 9. Germline V CDR1 and CDR2: SGHNT, YYREEE (reference sequence). The CDR3 runs 15 residues. The CDR3 DNA is TGTGCCAGCAGCCGTCCCGGGACTAGCGAGCATGAGCAGTTCTTC. Amino acid sequence: CASSRPGTSEHEQFF.

The V call is TRBV7-3, the J call TRBJ2-3; TRBD2 is a possible D gene (5 bases). The CDR3 is 12 amino acids. Trimming pared 4 bases from V and 6 bases from J, leaving 8 bases between. CDR1 is SGHTA, CDR2 FQGTGA, per germline. The CDR3 reads CASSSGDDTQYF. The CDR3 nucleotides are TGTGCCAGCAGCTCCGGGGATGATACGCAGTATTTT. The full variable domain, with the rest looked up from reference TRBV7-3 and TRBJ2-3, is GAGVSQTPSNKVTEKGKYVELRCDPISGHTALYWYRQSLGQGPEFLIYFQGTGAADDSGLPNDRFFAVRPEGSVSTLKIQRTERGDSAVYLCASSSGDDTQYFGPGTRLTVL.

The chain carries TRBV14 and TRBJ1-4, with D possibly TRBD1 on 5 matching bases. The CDR3 spans 15 residues. Germline lookup yields CDR1 SGHDN and CDR2 FVKESK. V dropped 3 bases and J dropped 8 bases, with 16 bases sitting between them. The CDR3 region is CASSQPGLRGEKLFF. CDR3 sequence (DNA): TGTGCCAGCAGCCAGCCGGGACTTCGAGGGGAAAAACTGTTTTTT.

The J gene is TRBJ2-5, the V gene TRBV9; 13 bases are shared with TRBD2. The CDR3 totals 14 residues. Germline CDR1 is SGDLS and CDR2 is YYNGEE. The V segment lost 3 bases and the J segment 5 bases; nucleotides outside the gene matches: 1. DNA of the CDR3: TGTGCCAGCAGCGAGACTAGCGGGGGGGAGACCCAGTACTTC. It codes for CASSETSGGETQYF.

The chain links TRBV5-1 to TRBJ2-7; TRBD1 aligns across 10 bases. The V segment lost 6 bases and the J segment 2 bases; nucleotides outside the gene matches: 11. Germline V CDR1 and CDR2: SGHRS, YFSETQ. This CDR3 has 16 residues. The DNA for the CDR3 is TGCGCCAGCACTACCGGGCCGGGACAGGGGCCCTACGAGCAGTACTTC. Translation: CASTTGPGQGPYEQYF.

The chain combines TRBV4-2 with TRBJ2-3, with D maybe TRBD1 (6 bases). This CDR3 has 15 residues. Trimming took 2 bases from V and 2 from J, leaving 11 bases between them. Germline V lookup: CDR1 LGHNA, CDR2 YNFKEQ. The CDR3 protein is CASSQTWGHTDTQYF. In DNA form, the CDR3 reads TGTGCCAGCAGCCAAACTTGGGGACACACAGATACGCAGTATTTT.

The J gene is TRBJ2-4, the V gene TRBV7-2; D is uncertain. The germline V gene encodes CDR1 SGHTA and CDR2 FQGNSA. The V end lost 1 base, the J end lost 0 bases, and 13 bases lay between the germline ends. The CDR3 is 17 amino acids. The CDR3 DNA reads as TGTGCCAGCAGCTTAGTTTCTTGGTCTCTAGCCAAAAACATTCAGTACTTC. As protein: CASSLVSWSLAKNIQYF.

The CDR3 protein is CASRVSGGAEQYF. CDR3 sequence (DNA): TGTGCCAGCAGGGTTAGCGGGGGGGCCGAGCAGTACTTC. V and J are TRBV27 and TRBJ2-7; 11 positions agree with TRBD2. The ends lost 6 bases at V and 6 bases at J; junction bases unmatched: 4. The CDR3 covers 13 residues. Germline V gene lookup returns CDR1 MNHEY and CDR2 SMNVEV (reference sequence).

The V gene is TRBV18, the J gene TRBJ2-3; D is unclear. Germline V gene sequence: CDR1 KGHSH, CDR2 LQKENI. The V end lost 0 bases, the J end lost 2 bases, and 6 bases lay between the germline ends. The CDR3 runs 14 residues. CDR3: CASSPPVATDTQYF. The CDR3 DNA follows: TGTGCCAGCTCACCACCGGTGGCCACAGATACGCAGTATTTT.

The V and J genes are TRBV6-6 and TRBJ2-7; TRBD2 is a possible D gene (5 bases). Germline lookup yields CDR1 MNHNY and CDR2 SVGAGI (reference sequence). CDR3 size: 12 residues. V was trimmed by 2 bases and J by 5 bases, leaving 7 bases between them. The chain's CDR3 is CASSYVRDEQYF. CDR3 nucleotide sequence: TGTGCCAGCAGTTACGTGAGGGACGAGCAGTACTTC.

The chain links TRBV5-1 to TRBJ1-1, with unresolved D. The ends were cut back, 0 bases at V and 7 bases at J, with 16 bases in the middle. The CDR3 is made up of 15 amino acids. Germline V gene lookup returns CDR1 SGHRS and CDR2 YFSETQ. In DNA, the CDR3 is TGCGCCAGCAGCTTGGTTGGCACAGAGGGCGGTGAAGCTTTCTTT. Protein sequence: CASSLVGTEGGEAFF.

DNA for the CDR3: TGCGCCAGCAGCCAAGCCCAGCGGGGGGACTCTGACATTCAGTACTTC. This gives the protein CASSQAQRGDSDIQYF. The V gene is TRBV5-1, the J gene TRBJ2-4, with 9 bases aligning to TRBD2. The germline V gene encodes CDR1 SGHRS and CDR2 YFSETQ. This CDR3 contains 16 residues. After removal of 4 bases from V and 8 bases from J, the junction contained 13 bases not matched to a gene.

This chain connects TRBV18 to TRBJ1-1; 8 bases fit TRBD1. The CDR3 runs to 14 residues. CDR1 and CDR2 from the germline V gene are KGHSH and LQKENI. J lost 1 base, V lost 2 bases, and 0 bases had no gene match. In nucleotides, the CDR3 is TGTGCCAGCTCACCAGGACAGGGGAACACTGAAGCTTTCTTT. Protein product: CASSPGQGNTEAFF.

In this sample, this clone turned up once. The chain combines TRBV7-9 with TRBJ2-5; D tentatively reads TRBD1 or TRBD2 (5 bases each). This CDR3 region has 14 residues. CDR1 SEHNR and CDR2 FQNEAQ come from the germline V gene (reference sequence). Trimming left V 1 base short and J 4 bases short, with 10 bases between. The CDR3 DNA is TGTGCCAGCAGCTTAGGCAGTGGGGGAGAGACCCAGTACTTC. Protein: CASSLGSGGETQYF. Using reference TRBV7-9 and TRBJ2-5 for the parts outside the CDR3, the full variable domain is DTGVSQNPRHKITKRGQNVTFRCDPISEHNRLYWYRQTLGQGPEFLTYFQNEAQLEKSRLLSDRFSAERPKGSFSTLEIQRTEQGDSAMYLCASSLGSGGETQYFGPGTRLLVL.

V usage is TRBV5-5 and J usage is TRBJ1-2, with 8 bases fitting TRBD1. The ends lost 4 bases at V and 3 bases at J; junction bases unmatched: 8. CDR3 length equals 15 residues. The germline gives CDR1 SGHKS, CDR2 YYEKEE (reference sequence). CDR3 sequence reads: CASSVPGQEYYGYTF. CDR3 coding DNA: TGTGCCAGCAGCGTGCCGGGACAGGAATACTATGGCTACACCTTC.

The chain uses TRBV7-9 and TRBJ1-1; 10 nucleotides agree with TRBD1. The CDR3 covers 15 residues. Germline lookup yields CDR1 SEHNR and CDR2 FQNEAQ (reference sequence). V lost 5 bases, J lost 6 bases, and 9 bases stayed unmatched. CDR3 sequence reads: CASSQRDRGRSEAFF. In DNA, the CDR3 is TGTGCCAGCAGCCAAAGGGACAGGGGAAGATCTGAAGCTTTCTTT.

The chain uses TRBV18 and TRBJ2-7; D is uncertain. The ends were cut back, 2 bases at V and 1 base at J, with 3 bases in the middle. The CDR3 sequence is 12 residues long. The germline V gene has CDR1 KGHSH and CDR2 LQKENI. CDR3 nucleotides: TGTGCCAGCTCACCAGGATCCTACGAGCAGTACTTC. Amino acid sequence: CASSPGSYEQYF.

The chain combines TRBV6-6 with TRBJ1-5; D gene uncertain. Germline V CDR1 and CDR2: MNHNY, SVGAGI (reference sequence). The CDR3 runs 15 residues. The V gene lost 5 bases and the J gene lost 6 bases, with 17 bases spanning the gap. The CDR3 here is CASSNTAATGQPQHF. The CDR3 nucleotides are TGTGCCAGCAGTAACACAGCGGCGACGGGTCAGCCCCAGCATTTT.

The chain employs TRBV2 and TRBJ1-6; D call uncertain. V gave up 4 bases and J gave up 6 bases, with 16 bases separating them. CDR1 is SNHLY and CDR2 is FYNNEI in the germline V gene. CDR3 size: 16 residues. CDR3 in DNA: TGTGCCAGCAGTGCTGCTTTTAGGTTCGGTAATTCACCCCTCCACTTT. It is translated as CASSAAFRFGNSPLHF. Drawing the rest from reference TRBV2 and TRBJ1-6, the complete variable domain is EPEVTQTPSHQVTQMGQEVILRCVPISNHLYFYWYRQILGQKVEFLVSFYNNEISEKSEIFDDQFSVERPDGSNFTLKIRSTKLEDSAMYFCASSAAFRFGNSPLHFGNGTRLTVT.

This chain joins TRBV6-5 and TRBJ1-2; TRBD1 is a possible D gene (5 bases). The CDR3 consists of 14 residues. V lost 6 bases to trimming and J lost 8 bases, with 19 bases between them. Germline V gives CDR1 MNHEY, CDR2 SVGAGI. CDR3 nucleotides: TGTGCCAGCAGCCCGGCCGGGACCGTGAAAGGCTACACCTTC. It yields the protein CASSPAGTVKGYTF.

Only a few counts were recorded for this clone. This rearrangement joins TRBV4-1 to TRBJ1-2; unclear D gene. The V and J ends lost 0 bases and 7 bases respectively, with 9 bases between them. The CDR3 totals 13 residues. Germline CDR1 reads MGHRA; CDR2 reads YSYEKL. CDR3 loop: CASSQEGFGGYTF. CDR3 DNA: TGCGCCAGCAGCCAAGAAGGGTTCGGTGGCTACACCTTC.

This chain connects TRBV6-5 to TRBJ2-5, with D perhaps matching TRBD2 (6 bases). The germline V and J ends were trimmed by 10 bases and 2 bases, with 17 bases remaining between them. CDR3 length equals 14 residues. Germline loops: CDR1 MNHEY, CDR2 SVGAGI. Here the CDR3 reads CATQFQGRQETQYF. CDR3 sequence (DNA): TGTGCCACCCAGTTTCAAGGGAGGCAAGAGACCCAGTACTTC.

The chain joins TRBV28 to TRBJ1-2; 7 nucleotides line up with TRBD1. The V gene end was trimmed by 4 bases and the J gene end by 5 bases; junction bases not matched to a gene: 7. Germline V lookup: CDR1 MDHEN, CDR2 SYDVKM. The CDR3 contains 14 residues. CDR3 protein: CASSWGDSGYGYTF. The CDR3 bases are TGTGCCAGCAGTTGGGGGGACAGCGGATATGGCTACACCTTC.

J is TRBJ1-3 and V is TRBV6-1; D might be TRBD1 (5 bases). Trimming took off 1 base at V and 1 base at J, with 17 bases between the two ends. The CDR3 length is 18 residues. Germline CDR1 reads MNHNS; CDR2 reads SASEGT. The CDR3 loop reads CASSEVLASGGSGNTIYF. CDR3 coding DNA: TGTGCCAGCAGTGAAGTATTAGCCTCGGGGGGTTCTGGAAACACCATATATTTT.

V usage is TRBV2 and J usage is TRBJ1-1; D might be TRBD1 (5 bases). Trimming removed 1 base at V and 5 bases at J, with 17 bases between. This CDR3 spans 16 amino acids. Germline V gene sequence: CDR1 SNHLY, CDR2 FYNNEI. For the CDR3, the DNA is TGTGCCAGCAGTGAAGGGGGAGCCAGGGCTAGGACTGAAGCTTTCTTT. It is translated as CASSEGGARARTEAFF.